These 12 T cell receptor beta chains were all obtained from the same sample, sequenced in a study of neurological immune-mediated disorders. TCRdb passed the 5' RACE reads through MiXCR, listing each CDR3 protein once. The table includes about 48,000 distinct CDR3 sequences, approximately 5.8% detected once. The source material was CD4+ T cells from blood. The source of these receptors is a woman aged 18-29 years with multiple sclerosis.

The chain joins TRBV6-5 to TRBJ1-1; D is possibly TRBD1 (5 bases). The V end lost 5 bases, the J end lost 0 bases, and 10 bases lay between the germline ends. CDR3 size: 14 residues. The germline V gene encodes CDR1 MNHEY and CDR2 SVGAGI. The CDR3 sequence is CASSHRGLNTEAFF. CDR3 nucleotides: TGTGCCAGCAGTCATAGGGGCTTGAACACTGAAGCTTTCTTT.

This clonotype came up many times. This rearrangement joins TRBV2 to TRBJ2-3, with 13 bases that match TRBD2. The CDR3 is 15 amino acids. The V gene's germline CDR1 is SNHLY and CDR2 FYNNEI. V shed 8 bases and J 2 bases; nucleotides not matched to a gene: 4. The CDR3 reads CASETSGGATDTQYF. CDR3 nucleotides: TGTGCCAGCGAAACTAGCGGGGGGGCCACAGATACGCAGTATTTT.

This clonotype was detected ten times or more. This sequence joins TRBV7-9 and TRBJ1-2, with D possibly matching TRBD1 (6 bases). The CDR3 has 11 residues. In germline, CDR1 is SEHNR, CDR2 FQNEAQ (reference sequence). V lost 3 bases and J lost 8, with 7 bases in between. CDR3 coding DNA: TGTGCCAGCAGCTTGACAGGAGGCTACACCTTC. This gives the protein CASSLTGGYTF.

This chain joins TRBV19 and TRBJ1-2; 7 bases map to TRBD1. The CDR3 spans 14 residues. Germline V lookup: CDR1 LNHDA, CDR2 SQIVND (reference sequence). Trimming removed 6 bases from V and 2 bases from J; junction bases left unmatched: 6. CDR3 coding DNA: TGTGCCAGTAGAACCGGCAGGGGGAACTATGGCTACACCTTC. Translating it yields CASRTGRGNYGYTF.

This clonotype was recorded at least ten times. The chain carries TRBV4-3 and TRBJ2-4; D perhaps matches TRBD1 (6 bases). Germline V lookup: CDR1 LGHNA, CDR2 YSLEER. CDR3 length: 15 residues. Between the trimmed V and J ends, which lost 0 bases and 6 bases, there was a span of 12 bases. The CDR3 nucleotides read TGCGCCAGCAGCCAAGATCGGGCAGGGGTAAACATTCAGTACTTC. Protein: CASSQDRAGVNIQYF.

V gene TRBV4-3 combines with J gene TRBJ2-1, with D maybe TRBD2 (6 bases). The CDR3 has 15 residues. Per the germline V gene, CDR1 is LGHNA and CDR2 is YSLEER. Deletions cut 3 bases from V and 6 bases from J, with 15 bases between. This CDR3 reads CASSQTGDLFNEQFF. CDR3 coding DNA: TGCGCCAGCAGCCAGACGGGGGACCTTTTCAATGAGCAGTTCTTC.

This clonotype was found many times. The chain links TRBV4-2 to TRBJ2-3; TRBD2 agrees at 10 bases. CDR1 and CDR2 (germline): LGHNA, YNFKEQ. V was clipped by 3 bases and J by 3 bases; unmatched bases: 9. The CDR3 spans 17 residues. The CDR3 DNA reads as TGTGCCAGCAGCCAGTTCGCTAGCGGGGGTCCAACAGATACGCAGTATTTT. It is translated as CASSQFASGGPTDTQYF.

The CDR3 loop reads CASSQRTGDEKLFF. The CDR3 DNA reads as TGCGCCAGCAGCCAGAGGACAGGAGATGAAAAACTGTTTTTT. The chain is built from TRBV5-1 and TRBJ1-4, with 7 positions matching TRBD1. The CDR3 length is 14 residues. V shed 4 bases, J shed 6 bases, and the junction held 6 bases outside the gene matches. Germline V CDR1 and CDR2: SGHRS, YFSETQ.

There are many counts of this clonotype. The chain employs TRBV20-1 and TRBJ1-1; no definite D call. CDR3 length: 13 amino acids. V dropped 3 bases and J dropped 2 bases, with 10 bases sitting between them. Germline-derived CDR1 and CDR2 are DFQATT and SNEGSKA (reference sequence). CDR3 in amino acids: CSASAGGNTEAFF. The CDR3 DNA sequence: TGCAGTGCTAGTGCAGGTGGAAACACTGAAGCTTTCTTT.

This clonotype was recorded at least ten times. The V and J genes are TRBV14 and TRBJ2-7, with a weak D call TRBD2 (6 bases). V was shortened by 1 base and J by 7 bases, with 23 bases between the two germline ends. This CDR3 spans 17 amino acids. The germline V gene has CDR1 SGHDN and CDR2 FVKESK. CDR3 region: CASSQGSGTAGWGEQYF. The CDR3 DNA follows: TGTGCCAGCAGCCAAGGTTCCGGGACTGCCGGATGGGGGGAGCAGTACTTC. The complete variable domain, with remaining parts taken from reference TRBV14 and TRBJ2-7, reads EAGVTQFPSHSVIEKGQTVTLRCDPISGHDNLYWYRRVMGKEIKFLLHFVKESKQDESGMPNNRFLAERTGGTYSTLKVQPAELEDSGVYFCASSQGSGTAGWGEQYFGPGTRLTVT.

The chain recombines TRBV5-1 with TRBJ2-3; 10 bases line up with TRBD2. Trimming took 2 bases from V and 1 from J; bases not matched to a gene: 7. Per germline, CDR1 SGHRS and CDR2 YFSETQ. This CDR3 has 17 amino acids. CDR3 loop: CASSLYLAGEGTDTQYF. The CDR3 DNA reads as TGCGCCAGCAGCTTATATCTAGCGGGAGAAGGCACAGATACGCAGTATTTT.

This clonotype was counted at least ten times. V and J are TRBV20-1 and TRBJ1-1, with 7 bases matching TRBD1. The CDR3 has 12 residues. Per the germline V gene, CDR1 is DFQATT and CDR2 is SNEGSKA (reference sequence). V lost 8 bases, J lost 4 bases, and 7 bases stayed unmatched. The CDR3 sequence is CSLRQGLTEAFF. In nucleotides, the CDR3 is TGCAGTCTTAGACAGGGACTCACTGAAGCTTTCTTT.